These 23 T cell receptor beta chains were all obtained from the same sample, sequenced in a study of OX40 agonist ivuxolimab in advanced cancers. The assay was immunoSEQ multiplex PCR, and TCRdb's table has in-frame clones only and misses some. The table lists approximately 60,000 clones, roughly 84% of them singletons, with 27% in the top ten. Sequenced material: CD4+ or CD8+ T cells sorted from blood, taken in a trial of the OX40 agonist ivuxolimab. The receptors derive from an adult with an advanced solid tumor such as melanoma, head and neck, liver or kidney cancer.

The CDR3 DNA follows: TGTGCCAGCAGCTTAATGGGGGACCGAGCCTACGAGCAGTACTTC. It encodes CASSLMGDRAYEQYF. The chain couples TRBV11-3 to TRBJ2-7; the D call may be TRBD1 or TRBD2 (5 bases each). Germline V CDR1 and CDR2: SGHNT, YENEEA. Trimming stripped 2 bases from V and 2 bases from J, with 13 bases between. The CDR3 is made up of 15 amino acids.

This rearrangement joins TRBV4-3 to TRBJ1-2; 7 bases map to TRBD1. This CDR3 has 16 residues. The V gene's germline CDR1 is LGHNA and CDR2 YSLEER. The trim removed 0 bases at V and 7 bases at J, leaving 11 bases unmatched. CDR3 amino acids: CASSQDRPETGSGYTF. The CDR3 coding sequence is TGCGCCAGCAGCCAAGATCGACCCGAGACAGGGTCTGGCTACACCTTC.

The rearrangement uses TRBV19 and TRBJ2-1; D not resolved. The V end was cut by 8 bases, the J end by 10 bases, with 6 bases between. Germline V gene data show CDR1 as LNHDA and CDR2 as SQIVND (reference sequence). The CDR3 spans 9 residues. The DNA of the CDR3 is TGTGCCAGTGGTTTGGAGCAGTTCTTC. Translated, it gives CASGLEQFF. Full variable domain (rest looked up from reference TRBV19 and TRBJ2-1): DGGITQSPKYLFRKEGQNVTLSCEQNLNHDAMYWYRQDPGQGLRLIYYSQIVNDFQKGDIAEGYSVSREKKESFPLTVTSAQKNPTAFYLCASGLEQFFGPGTRLTVL.

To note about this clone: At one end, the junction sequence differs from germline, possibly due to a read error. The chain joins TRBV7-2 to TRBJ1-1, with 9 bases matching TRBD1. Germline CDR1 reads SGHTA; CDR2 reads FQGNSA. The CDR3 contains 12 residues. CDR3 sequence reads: CASSLQPGQGLF. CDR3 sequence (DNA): TGTGCCAGCAGCTTGCAGCCGGGACAGGGTCTCTTT.

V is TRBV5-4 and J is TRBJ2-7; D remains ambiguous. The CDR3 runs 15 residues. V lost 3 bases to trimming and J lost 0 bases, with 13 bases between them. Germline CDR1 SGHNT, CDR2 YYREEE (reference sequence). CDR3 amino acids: CASSSPRNSSYEQYF. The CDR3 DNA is TGTGCCAGCAGCTCTCCGAGGAATAGCTCCTACGAGCAGTACTTC.

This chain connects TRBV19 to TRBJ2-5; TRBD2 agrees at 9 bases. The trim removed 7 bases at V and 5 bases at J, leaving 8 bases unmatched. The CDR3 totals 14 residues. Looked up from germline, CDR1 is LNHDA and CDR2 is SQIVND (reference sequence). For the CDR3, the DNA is TGTGCCAGTAATCGGGCAACTAGCGGGGAGACCCAGTACTTC. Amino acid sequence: CASNRATSGETQYF.

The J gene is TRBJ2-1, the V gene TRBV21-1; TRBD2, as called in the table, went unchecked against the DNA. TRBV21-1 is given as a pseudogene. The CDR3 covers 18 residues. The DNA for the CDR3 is TGTGCCAGCAGCAAATGGGAGCGACTAGCGGGGGGGTACAATGAGCAGTTCTTC. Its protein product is CASSKWERLAGGYNEQFF.

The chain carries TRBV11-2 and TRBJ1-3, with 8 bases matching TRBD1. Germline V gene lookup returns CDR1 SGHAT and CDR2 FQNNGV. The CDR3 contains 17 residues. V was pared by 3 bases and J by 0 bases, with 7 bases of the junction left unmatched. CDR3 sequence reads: CASSFDRGEGSGNTIYF. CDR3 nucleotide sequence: TGTGCCAGCAGCTTCGACAGGGGAGAGGGCTCTGGAAACACCATATATTTT.

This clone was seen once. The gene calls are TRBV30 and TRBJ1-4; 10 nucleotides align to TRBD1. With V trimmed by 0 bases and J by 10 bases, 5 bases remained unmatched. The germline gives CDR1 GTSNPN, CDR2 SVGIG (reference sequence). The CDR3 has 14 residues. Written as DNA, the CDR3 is TGTGCCTGGAGTGTCCCTGGACAGGGGGTAAAACTGTTTTTT. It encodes CAWSVPGQGVKLFF.

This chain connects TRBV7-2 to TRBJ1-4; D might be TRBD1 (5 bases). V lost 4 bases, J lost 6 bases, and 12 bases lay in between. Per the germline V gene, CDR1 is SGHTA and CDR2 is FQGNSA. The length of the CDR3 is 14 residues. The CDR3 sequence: CASSWGGLDEKLFF. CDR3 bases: TGTGCCAGCAGCTGGGGGGGATTGGATGAAAAACTGTTTTTT.

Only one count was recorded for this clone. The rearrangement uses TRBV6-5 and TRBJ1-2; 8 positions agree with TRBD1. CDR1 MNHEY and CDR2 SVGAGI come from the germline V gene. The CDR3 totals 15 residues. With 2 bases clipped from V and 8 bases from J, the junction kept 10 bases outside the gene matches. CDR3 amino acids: CASSYLNRGWNGYTF. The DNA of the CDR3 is TGTGCCAGCAGTTACCTCAACAGGGGGTGGAACGGCTACACCTTC.

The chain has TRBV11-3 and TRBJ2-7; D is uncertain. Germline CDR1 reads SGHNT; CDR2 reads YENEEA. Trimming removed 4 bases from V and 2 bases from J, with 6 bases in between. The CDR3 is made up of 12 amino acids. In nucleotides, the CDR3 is TGTGCCAGCAGCTCCCAGCCCTACGAGCAGTACTTC. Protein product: CASSSQPYEQYF.

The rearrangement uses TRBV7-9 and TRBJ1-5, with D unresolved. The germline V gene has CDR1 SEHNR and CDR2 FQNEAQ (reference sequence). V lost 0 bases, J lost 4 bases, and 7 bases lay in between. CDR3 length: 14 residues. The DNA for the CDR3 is TGTGCCAGCAGCTTAGCGGGGAGGAATCAGCCCCAGCATTTT. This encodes CASSLAGRNQPQHF.

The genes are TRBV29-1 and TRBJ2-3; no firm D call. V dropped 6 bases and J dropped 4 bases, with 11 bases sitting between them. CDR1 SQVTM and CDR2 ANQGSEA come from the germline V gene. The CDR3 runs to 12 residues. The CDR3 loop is CSVPDAPDTQYF. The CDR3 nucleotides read TGCAGCGTCCCAGATGCGCCAGATACGCAGTATTTT.

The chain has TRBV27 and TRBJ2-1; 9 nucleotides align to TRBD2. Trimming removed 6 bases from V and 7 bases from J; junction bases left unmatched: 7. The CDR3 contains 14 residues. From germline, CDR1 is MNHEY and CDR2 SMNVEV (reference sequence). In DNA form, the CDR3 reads TGTGCCAGCAGAGTAGCGGGAGCAGGAAATGAGCAGTTCTTC. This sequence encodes CASRVAGAGNEQFF.

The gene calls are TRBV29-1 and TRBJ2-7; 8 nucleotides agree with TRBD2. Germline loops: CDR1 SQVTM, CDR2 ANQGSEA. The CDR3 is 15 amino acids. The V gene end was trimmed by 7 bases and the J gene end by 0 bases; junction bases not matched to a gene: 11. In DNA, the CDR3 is TGCAGCGCCAAACCCCGGGGGGGCCTCTCCTACGAGCAGTACTTC. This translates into CSAKPRGGLSYEQYF.

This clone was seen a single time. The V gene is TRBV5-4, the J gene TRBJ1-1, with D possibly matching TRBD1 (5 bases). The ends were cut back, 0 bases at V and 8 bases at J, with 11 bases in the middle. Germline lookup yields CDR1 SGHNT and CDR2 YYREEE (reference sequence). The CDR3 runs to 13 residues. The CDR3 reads CASSLGGDREAFF. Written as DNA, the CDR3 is TGTGCCAGCAGCTTGGGGGGGGATAGGGAAGCTTTCTTT. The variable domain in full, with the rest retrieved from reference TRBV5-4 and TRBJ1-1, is ETGVTQSPTHLIKTRGQQVTLRCSSQSGHNTVSWYQQALGQGPQFIFQYYREEENGRGNFPPRFSGLQFPNYSSELNVNALELDDSALYLCASSLGGDREAFFGQGTRLTVV.

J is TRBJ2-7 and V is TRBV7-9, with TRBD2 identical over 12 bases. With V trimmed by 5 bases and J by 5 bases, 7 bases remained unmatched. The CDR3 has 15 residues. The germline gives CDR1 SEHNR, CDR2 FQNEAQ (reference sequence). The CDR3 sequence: CASSPRGLAGNEQYF. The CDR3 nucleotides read TGTGCCAGCAGCCCCCGTGGACTAGCGGGAAACGAGCAGTACTTC.

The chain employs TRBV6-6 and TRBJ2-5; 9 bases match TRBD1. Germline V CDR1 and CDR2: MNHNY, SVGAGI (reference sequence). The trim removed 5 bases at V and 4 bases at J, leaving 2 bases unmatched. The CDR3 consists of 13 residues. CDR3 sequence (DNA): TGTGCCAGCAGTCAGGACAGGGGAGAGACCCAGTACTTC. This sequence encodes CASSQDRGETQYF.

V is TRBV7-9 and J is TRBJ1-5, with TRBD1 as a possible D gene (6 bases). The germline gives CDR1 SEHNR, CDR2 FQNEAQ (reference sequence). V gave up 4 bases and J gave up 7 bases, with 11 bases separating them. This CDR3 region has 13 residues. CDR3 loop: CASSYRDDQPQHF. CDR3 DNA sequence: TGTGCCAGCAGCTACAGGGACGACCAGCCCCAGCATTTT. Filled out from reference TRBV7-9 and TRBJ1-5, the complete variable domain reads DTGVSQNPRHKITKRGQNVTFRCDPISEHNRLYWYRQTLGQGPEFLTYFQNEAQLEKSRLLSDRFSAERPKGSFSTLEIQRTEQGDSAMYLCASSYRDDQPQHFGDGTRLSIL.

The CDR3, as DNA: TGTGCCAGCAGCCGTAGCGGGAGCCAGAACACCGGGGAGCTGTTTTTT. This translates into CASSRSGSQNTGELFF. This chain links TRBV9 with TRBJ2-2; 9 nucleotides align to TRBD2. Trimming cost V 4 bases and J 1 base; bases outside gene matches: 5. Looked up from germline, CDR1 is SGDLS and CDR2 is YYNGEE. The CDR3 sequence is 16 residues long.

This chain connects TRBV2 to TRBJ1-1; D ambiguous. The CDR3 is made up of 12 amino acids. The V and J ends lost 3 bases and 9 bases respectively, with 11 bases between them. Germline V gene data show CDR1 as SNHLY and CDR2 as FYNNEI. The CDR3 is CASSDWAAKAFF. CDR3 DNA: TGTGCCAGCAGTGATTGGGCAGCTAAAGCTTTCTTT.

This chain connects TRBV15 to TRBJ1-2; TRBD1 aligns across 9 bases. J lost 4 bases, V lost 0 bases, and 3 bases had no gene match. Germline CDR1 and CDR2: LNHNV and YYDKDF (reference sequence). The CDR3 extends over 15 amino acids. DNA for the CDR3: TGTGCCACCAGCAGAGATCAGACAGGGGGCTATGGCTACACCTTC. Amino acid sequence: CATSRDQTGGYGYTF.